The entry below describes one TCR beta chain. The antigen is unknown. V was cut by 4 bases and J by 0 bases, with 12 bases left in between. The CDR3 has 14 amino acids. The germline gives CDR1 SQVTM, CDR2 ANQGSEA. Indicated time point: persistent/refractory GD, antithyroid drugs over 5 years with positive TRAb. RNA extracted from PBMCs served as the sequencing template. Both iRepertoire HTBI primers and Arm-PCR of CDR3 regions were used to build the TCR beta libraries. TCRdb redid the calling of the multiplex PCR reads with MiXCR, one entry per CDR3 protein. Of about 660,000 distinct CDR3 sequences in the sample, about 30% are singletons; the top ten hold about two fifths. These data are taken from a study of regulatory T cells in long-lasting Graves disease. Study conclusions and caveats: Sample size, which was small, may have reduced accuracy. New patients shared 950 to 1,000 public clonotypes, fewer than the approximately 2,500 shared by persistent patients. Persistent disease samples used TRBV28, TRBJ1-2 and TRBJ2-5 preferentially.

V usage is TRBV29-1 and J usage is TRBJ1-2, with D unresolved. The sample here was peripheral blood mononuclear cells (PBMCs), taken when the disease was refractory, from a patient treated with antithyroid drugs. This clonotype originated in a female donor with Graves disease. CDR3 sequence: CSVVYVGSNYGYTF. The CDR3 DNA sequence: TGCAGCGTTGTTTATGTGGGATCTAACTATGGCTACACCTTC.